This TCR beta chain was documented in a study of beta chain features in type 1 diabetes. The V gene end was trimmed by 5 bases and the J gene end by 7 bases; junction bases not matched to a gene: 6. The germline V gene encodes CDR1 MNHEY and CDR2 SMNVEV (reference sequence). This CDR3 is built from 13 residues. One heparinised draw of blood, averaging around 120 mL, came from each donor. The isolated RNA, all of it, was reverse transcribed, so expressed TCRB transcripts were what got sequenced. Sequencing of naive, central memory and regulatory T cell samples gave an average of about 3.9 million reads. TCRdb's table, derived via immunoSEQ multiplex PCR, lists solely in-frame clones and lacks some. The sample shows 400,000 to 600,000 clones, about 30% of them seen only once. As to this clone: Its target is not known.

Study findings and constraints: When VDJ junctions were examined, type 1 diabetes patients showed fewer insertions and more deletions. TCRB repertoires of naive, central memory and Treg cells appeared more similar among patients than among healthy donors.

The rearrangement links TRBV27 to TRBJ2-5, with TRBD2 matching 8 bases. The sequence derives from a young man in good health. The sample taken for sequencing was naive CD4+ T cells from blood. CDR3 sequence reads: CASSQGLARTQYF. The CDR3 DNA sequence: TGTGCCAGCAGTCAAGGACTAGCAAGGACCCAGTACTTC.